These 28 T cell receptor beta chains originate from one sample sequenced in a study of long-term antiretroviral therapy in people with HIV. Survey-level resolution applied to immunoSEQ assay v3.0. The assay was immunoSEQ multiplex PCR, and TCRdb's table has in-frame clones only and misses some. The sample lists tens of thousands of clones, roughly 90% seen once, with about 4.3% in the top ten. The sequenced sample was unsorted PBMCs, obtained more than 5 years after starting antiretroviral therapy. The receptors stem from a woman in her thirties or forties with HIV.

The gene calls are TRBV7-9 and TRBJ2-1, with a possible D match to TRBD1 (6 bases). The CDR3 runs 15 residues. CDR1 is SEHNR and CDR2 is FQNEAQ in the germline V gene (reference sequence). Trimming pared 5 bases from V and 5 bases from J, leaving 16 bases between. CDR3 coding DNA: TGTGCCAGCAGCCTCGCCGGGACAATGAACAATGAGCAGTTCTTC. Amino acid sequence: CASSLAGTMNNEQFF.

The chain links TRBV30 to TRBJ1-2; no clear D. Deletions cut 0 bases from V and 4 bases from J, with 12 bases between. The CDR3 has 14 amino acids. CDR1 is GTSNPN, CDR2 SVGIG, per germline (reference sequence). This CDR3 reads CAWSVVGPRYGYTF. The CDR3 DNA reads as TGTGCCTGGAGTGTGGTTGGGCCCCGCTATGGCTACACCTTC.

The gene calls are TRBV5-1 and TRBJ1-2; 8 positions match TRBD1. Trimming took 3 bases from V and 8 from J; bases not matched to a gene: 3. The CDR3 totals 12 residues. Germline V gene data show CDR1 as SGHRS and CDR2 as YFSETQ. The CDR3 bases are TGCGCCAGCAGCTGGGGGACAGGAGGCTACACCTTC. This sequence encodes CASSWGTGGYTF.

V usage is TRBV20-1 and J usage is TRBJ2-1; D might be TRBD2 (5 bases). There are 10 residues in the CDR3. V gave up 6 bases and J gave up 14 bases, with 14 bases separating them. Germline CDR1 reads DFQATT; CDR2 reads SNEGSKA (reference sequence). The CDR3 reads CSARTQREFF. The CDR3 bases are TGCAGTGCACGGACTCAAAGGGAGTTCTTC.

The chain joins TRBV30 to TRBJ1-6; possibly TRBD1 for D (5 bases). The CDR3 has 14 amino acids. Germline V gene lookup returns CDR1 GTSNPN and CDR2 SVGIG (reference sequence). Trimming left V 5 bases short and J 10 bases short, with 18 bases between. Here the CDR3 reads CAWSRTTDQSPLHF. The DNA for the CDR3 is TGTGCCTGGTCAAGGACAACCGACCAGTCACCCCTCCACTTT.

This rearrangement joins TRBV14 to TRBJ1-2, with D hard to call. This CDR3 contains 13 residues. The V gene lost 0 bases and the J gene lost 8 bases, with 10 bases spanning the gap. Germline CDR1 is SGHDN and CDR2 is FVKESK. The chain's CDR3 is CASSQDGPSGYTF. CDR3 in DNA: TGTGCCAGCAGCCAAGATGGACCCTCGGGCTACACCTTC. The variable domain in full, with the rest retrieved from reference TRBV14 and TRBJ1-2, is EAGVTQFPSHSVIEKGQTVTLRCDPISGHDNLYWYRRVMGKEIKFLLHFVKESKQDESGMPNNRFLAERTGGTYSTLKVQPAELEDSGVYFCASSQDGPSGYTFGSGTRLTVV.

V usage is TRBV11-1 and J usage is TRBJ2-3; D might be TRBD2 (6 bases). The CDR3 contains 15 residues. V lost 0 bases, J lost 6 bases, and 13 bases lay in between. Germline CDR1 is SGHAT and CDR2 is FQDESV (reference sequence). CDR3 sequence reads: CASSLAGGGGDTQYF. The CDR3 coding sequence is TGTGCCAGCAGCTTAGCGGGAGGAGGAGGGGATACGCAGTATTTT. Full variable domain (outside the CDR3, taken from reference TRBV11-1 and TRBJ2-3): EAEVAQSPRYKITEKSQAVAFWCDPISGHATLYWYRQILGQGPELLVQFQDESVVDDSQLPKDRFSAERLKGVDSTLKIQPAELGDSAMYLCASSLAGGGGDTQYFGPGTRLTVL.

V usage is TRBV30 and J usage is TRBJ1-1; D ambiguous. CDR1 GTSNPN and CDR2 SVGIG come from the germline V gene (reference sequence). CDR3 length equals 14 residues. V was trimmed by 3 bases and J by 13 bases, leaving 24 bases between them. CDR3 sequence reads: CAWSYKGGPGKLFF. The CDR3, as DNA: TGTGCCTGGAGCTACAAGGGAGGGCCTGGGAAGCTTTTCTTT.

This clone came up once. The rearrangement uses TRBV19 and TRBJ1-3, with D maybe TRBD1 (5 bases). Trimming shortened V by 3 bases and J by 0 bases, and 12 bases separated the two germline ends. The germline CDR1 and CDR2 sequences are LNHDA and SQIVND (reference sequence). The CDR3 is 16 residues long. The CDR3 bases are TGTGCCAGTAGTATTCAGGGAGCAAACTCTGGAAACACCATATATTTT. Its translation: CASSIQGANSGNTIYF.

V is TRBV7-2 and J is TRBJ1-4, with D perhaps matching TRBD1 (5 bases). The germline V gene encodes CDR1 SGHTA and CDR2 FQGNSA. The CDR3 runs to 16 residues. With 3 bases removed from V and 0 bases from J, the gap between germline ends came to 11 bases. The chain's CDR3 is CASSFLGGATNEKLFF. CDR3 in DNA: TGTGCCAGCAGCTTCTTGGGGGGGGCAACTAATGAAAAACTGTTTTTT. Based on the CDR3 plus reference TRBV7-2 and TRBJ1-4, the full variable domain is GAGVSQSPSNKVTEKGKDVELRCDPISGHTALYWYRQSLGQGLEFLIYFQGNSAPDKSGLPSDRFSAERTGGSVSTLTIQRTQQEDSAVYLCASSFLGGATNEKLFFGSGTQLSVL.

The chain is built from TRBV27 and TRBJ2-1, with D possibly matching TRBD2 (6 bases). Trimming removed 5 bases from V and 4 bases from J, with 15 bases in between. The CDR3 runs to 15 residues. Per the germline V gene, CDR1 is MNHEY and CDR2 is SMNVEV (reference sequence). This chain's CDR3 is CASSPGTAEYNEQFF. The CDR3 nucleotides are TGTGCCAGCAGTCCTGGGACTGCCGAGTACAATGAGCAGTTCTTC.

The rearrangement links TRBV7-2 to TRBJ2-5; a possible D gene is TRBD1 (5 bases). The V end was cut by 1 base, the J end by 8 bases, with 14 bases between. This CDR3 has 14 amino acids. Germline V gene data show CDR1 as SGHTA and CDR2 as FQGNSA. Here the CDR3 reads CASSLEGVRSTQYF. Written as DNA, the CDR3 is TGTGCCAGCAGCTTAGAAGGGGTCAGGTCAACCCAGTACTTC.

This clone has just one count. The CDR3, as DNA: TGTGCCAGCAGCGGTCAGGGGCGGGGGGTCGGGACCCAGTACTTC. Encoded protein: CASSGQGRGVGTQYF. The rearrangement uses TRBV7-2 and TRBJ2-5, with 8 bases aligning to TRBD2. Germline V gene sequence: CDR1 SGHTA, CDR2 FQGNSA. The CDR3 loop spans 15 amino acids. Trimming cost V 5 bases and J 7 bases; bases outside gene matches: 12.

The gene calls are TRBV19 and TRBJ1-1; D unresolved. This CDR3 contains 11 residues. Germline CDR1 is LNHDA and CDR2 is SQIVND (reference sequence). Deletions cut 4 bases from V and 4 bases from J, with 4 bases between. CDR3 sequence reads: CASSSGTEAFF. The CDR3 DNA reads as TGTGCCAGTAGTAGCGGCACTGAAGCTTTCTTT.

The rearrangement uses TRBV4-1 and TRBJ2-3; maybe TRBD2 (6 bases). Trimming stripped 4 bases from V and 3 bases from J, with 11 bases between. The CDR3 contains 14 residues. Germline V gene data show CDR1 as MGHRA and CDR2 as YSYEKL. The CDR3 DNA reads as TGCGCCAGCAGCCGGGGGGTGCAGACAGATACGCAGTATTTT. It translates to CASSRGVQTDTQYF.

In DNA, the CDR3 is TGCGCCAGCAGCCAAGGGGGGGATACGCAGTATTTT. Translated: CASSQGGDTQYF. This chain links TRBV4-3 with TRBJ2-3; tentatively, D is TRBD1 or TRBD2 (5 bases each). The V end was cut by 1 base, the J end by 6 bases, with 5 bases between. Germline V CDR1 and CDR2: LGHNA, YSLEER. CDR3 size: 12 residues.

The rearrangement uses TRBV19 and TRBJ2-1; D tentatively fits TRBD1 or TRBD2 (5 bases each). Trimming shortened V by 7 bases and J by 8 bases, and 12 bases separated the two germline ends. Germline CDR1 LNHDA, CDR2 SQIVND (reference sequence). This CDR3 is 12 amino acids long. CDR3 DNA: TGTGCCAGTAATAACATGGGGGATGAGCAGTTCTTC. The encoded protein is CASNNMGDEQFF.

This chain links TRBV5-1 with TRBJ2-2, with TRBD2 identical over 7 bases. The germline CDR1 and CDR2 sequences are SGHRS and YFSETQ. V was clipped by 0 bases and J by 4 bases; unmatched bases: 3. The CDR3 runs 15 residues. The CDR3 here is CASSLAGGSTGELFF. Here the CDR3 DNA reads TGCGCCAGCAGCTTGGCGGGGGGTTCCACCGGGGAGCTGTTTTTT.

The J gene is TRBJ1-4, the V gene TRBV9; possibly TRBD1 for D (6 bases). This CDR3 has 17 amino acids. V was clipped by 4 bases and J by 4 bases, with 20 bases between them. CDR1 is SGDLS and CDR2 is YYNGEE in the germline V gene. The CDR3 nucleotides are TGTGCCAGCAGCCCCGAGGGGGGGATGTTAGGTAATGAAAAACTGTTTTTT. The encoded protein is CASSPEGGMLGNEKLFF.

This chain uses TRBV23-1 with TRBJ1-5; D gene unclear. TRBV23-1 is an open reading frame, and its role is uncertain. The CDR3 contains 11 residues. The ends were cut back, 3 bases at V and 5 bases at J, with 2 bases in the middle. The CDR3 loop reads CASSQDQPQHF. The DNA for the CDR3 is TGCGCCAGCAGTCAGGATCAGCCCCAGCATTTT.

The rearrangement links TRBV19 to TRBJ1-2; 7 positions match TRBD1. From germline, CDR1 is LNHDA and CDR2 SQIVND (reference sequence). This CDR3 is built from 15 residues. Trimming removed 4 bases from V and 2 bases from J; junction bases left unmatched: 7. The CDR3 region has the DNA TGTGCCAGTAGTACAGCGGACAGGCCGAACTATGGCTACACCTTC. Translation: CASSTADRPNYGYTF.

About this clone itself: A junction end diverges from the germline sequence, so it may reflect a read error. This rearrangement joins TRBV19 to TRBJ1-2; D gene ambiguous. The CDR3 is made up of 10 amino acids. The germline V gene encodes CDR1 LNHDA and CDR2 SQIVND (reference sequence). The CDR3 loop is CASSNHGYTF. CDR3 bases: TGTGCCAGTAGTAACCATGGCTACACCTTC.

The gene calls are TRBV5-1 and TRBJ2-2; D is unclear. There are 15 residues in the CDR3. Germline CDR1 and CDR2: SGHRS and YFSETQ. Trimming left V 0 bases short and J 1 base short, with 7 bases between. CDR3 in amino acids: CASSLGVRNTGELFF. As DNA, the CDR3 is TGCGCCAGCAGCTTGGGCGTTAGGAACACCGGGGAGCTGTTTTTT.

The chain uses TRBV27 and TRBJ2-7, with D perhaps given as TRBD1 or TRBD2 (6 bases each). V lost 0 bases and J lost 9, with 15 bases in between. The CDR3 spans 14 residues. Germline CDR1 and CDR2: MNHEY and SMNVEV (reference sequence). CDR3 DNA sequence: TGTGCCAGCAGTTTATCTGCGACCGAGGGGGGGCAGTACTTC. It is translated as CASSLSATEGGQYF.

This sequence joins TRBV4-2 and TRBJ2-1; TRBD2 agrees at 10 bases. CDR1 is LGHNA, CDR2 YNFKEQ, per germline. The ends lost 3 bases at V and 2 bases at J; junction bases unmatched: 4. The CDR3 is 16 residues long. The CDR3 is CASSQKSGGAYNEQFF. The DNA of the CDR3 is TGTGCCAGCAGCCAGAAAAGCGGGGGGGCCTACAATGAGCAGTTCTTC.

The CDR3 spells CASSHSGGTSYEQYF. In DNA, the CDR3 is TGTGCCAGCAGCCATAGCGGGGGGACCTCCTACGAGCAGTACTTC. The chain employs TRBV5-6 and TRBJ2-7; 10 bases fit TRBD2. The V gene end was trimmed by 4 bases and the J gene end by 0 bases; junction bases not matched to a gene: 4. CDR3 size: 15 residues. The germline gives CDR1 SGHDT, CDR2 YYEEEE.

This chain connects TRBV27 to TRBJ2-7; D may be TRBD1 (6 bases). Germline V gives CDR1 MNHEY, CDR2 SMNVEV (reference sequence). This CDR3 is 16 amino acids long. Trimming cost V 5 bases and J 7 bases, with 24 bases left between them. The CDR3 sequence is CASSGPRVPGVGEQYF. In DNA, the CDR3 is TGTGCCAGCAGTGGTCCCCGTGTGCCAGGGGTGGGGGAGCAGTACTTC.

The chain combines TRBV15 with TRBJ1-4; D possibly corresponds to TRBD1 (5 bases). The V end lost 0 bases, the J end lost 11 bases, and 13 bases lay between the germline ends. Germline assignment: CDR1 LNHNV and CDR2 YYDKDF (reference sequence). There are 14 residues in the CDR3. CDR3 sequence (DNA): TGTGCCACCAGCAGAGATCGTGGCCAGGGCAAACTGTTTTTT. Translating gives CATSRDRGQGKLFF.